A selection of T cell receptor beta chains follows, all from one sample in a study of OX40 agonist ivuxolimab in advanced cancers. Clones were read by immunoSEQ multiplex PCR, and TCRdb kept only the in-frame ones, dropping some. The top ten clones hold roughly 1.6% of a sample with nearly 90,000 clones, around nine tenths of them seen once. This specimen was CD4+ or CD8+ T cells sorted from blood, taken in a trial of the OX40 agonist ivuxolimab. Source of these receptors: an adult with an advanced solid tumor such as melanoma, head and neck, liver or kidney cancer. Both conserved end residues are part of each CDR3. D genes are given only for firm matches. Clone sizes are given selectively: once, few, many, or a class where the clone is expanded.

v_call: TRBV7-2; d_call: TRBD2; clone_size: -; j_call: TRBJ2-1; cdr3_nt: TGTGCCAGCAGCTTGGGGGGGGAGCAGTTCTTC; cdr3_aa: CASSLGGEQFF
v_call: TRBV19; d_call: -; clone_size: -; j_call: TRBJ2-5; cdr3_nt: TGTGCCACCTCCTTGGGCATCCAAGAGACCCAGTACTTC; cdr3_aa: CATSLGIQETQYF
v_call: TRBV7-2; d_call: TRBD1; clone_size: -; j_call: TRBJ2-3; cdr3_nt: TGTGCCAGCAGCGCCCGGACAGGAGCAGATACGCAGTATTTT; cdr3_aa: CASSARTGADTQYF
v_call: TRBV11-2; d_call: -; clone_size: -; j_call: TRBJ2-6; cdr3_nt: TGTGCCAGCAGATACTCTGGGGCCAACGTCCTGACTTTC; cdr3_aa: CASRYSGANVLTF
v_call: TRBV7-2; d_call: TRBD1; clone_size: -; j_call: TRBJ1-2; cdr3_nt: TGTGCCAGCAGCTTAGCCAACAGGATCGGACAGGGGTATGGCTACACCTTC; cdr3_aa: CASSLANRIGQGYGYTF
v_call: TRBV11-1; d_call: TRBD1; clone_size: -; j_call: TRBJ2-2; cdr3_nt: TGTGCCAGCAGCCGGACAGGGCCCGGGGAGCTGTTTTTT; cdr3_aa: CASSRTGPGELFF
v_call: TRBV7-9; d_call: -; clone_size: -; j_call: TRBJ2-2; cdr3_nt: TGTGCCAGCAGCTCCCCCGGGGACGGATTCACCGGGGAGCTGTTTTTT; cdr3_aa: CASSSPGDGFTGELFF
v_call: TRBV5-5; d_call: TRBD1; clone_size: -; j_call: TRBJ2-7; cdr3_nt: TGTGCCAGCAGCGTTACACAGGGGTCCTACGAGCAGTACTTC; cdr3_aa: CASSVTQGSYEQYF
v_call: TRBV7-2; d_call: -; clone_size: -; j_call: TRBJ2-2; cdr3_nt: TGTGCCAGCAGCTTAGGGGGACCCGGGGGCGGGGAGCTGTTTTTT; cdr3_aa: CASSLGGPGGGELFF
v_call: TRBV7-2; d_call: -; clone_size: few; j_call: TRBJ2-3; cdr3_nt: TGTGCCAGCAGCTCGTACGGGAGAAGAAGCACAGATACGCAGTATTTT; cdr3_aa: CASSSYGRRSTDTQYF
v_call: TRBV7-9; d_call: TRBD2; clone_size: -; j_call: TRBJ2-7; cdr3_nt: TGTGCCAGCAGCCCACCGGGGGGCGGGGGGGCGTACGAGCAGTACTTC; cdr3_aa: CASSPPGGGGAYEQYF
v_call: TRBV6-5; d_call: TRBD1; clone_size: -; j_call: TRBJ2-1; cdr3_nt: TGTGCCAGCAGAAACCGGGACAGGGGGAACAATGAGCAGTTCTTC; cdr3_aa: CASRNRDRGNNEQFF
v_call: TRBV2; d_call: TRBD2; clone_size: -; j_call: TRBJ2-1; cdr3_nt: TGTGCCAGCAGGGGGACTAGCGGGGCCGCGGCTGAGCAGTTCTTC; cdr3_aa: CASRGTSGAAAEQFF
v_call: TRBV6-1; d_call: -; clone_size: -; j_call: TRBJ1-4; cdr3_nt: TGTGCCAGCACCCACGGAGGGTCTAATGAAAAACTGTTTTTT; cdr3_aa: CASTHGGSNEKLFF
v_call: TRBV5-1; d_call: TRBD1; clone_size: -; j_call: TRBJ2-7; cdr3_nt: TGCGCCAGCAGCTTGCCGACAGGGAACTACGAGCAGTACTTC; cdr3_aa: CASSLPTGNYEQYF
v_call: TRBV6-5; d_call: -; clone_size: -; j_call: TRBJ2-7; cdr3_nt: TGTGCCAGCAGTGAGGCTACAGCTTACGAGCAGTACTTC; cdr3_aa: CASSEATAYEQYF
v_call: TRBV7-2; d_call: -; clone_size: many; j_call: TRBJ1-5; cdr3_nt: TGTGCCAGCAGCTTAGCGAGGGGCAATCAGCCCCAGCATTTT; cdr3_aa: CASSLARGNQPQHF
v_call: TRBV6-5; d_call: TRBD1; clone_size: -; j_call: TRBJ1-2; cdr3_nt: TGTGCCAGCAGTGGGACAGACTATGGCTACACCTTC; cdr3_aa: CASSGTDYGYTF
v_call: TRBV2; d_call: -; clone_size: -; j_call: TRBJ2-1; cdr3_nt: TGTGCCAGCAGTGAAGGGTACCGTTACTACAATGAGCAGTTCTTC; cdr3_aa: CASSEGYRYYNEQFF
v_call: TRBV2; d_call: -; clone_size: -; j_call: TRBJ2-7; cdr3_nt: TGTGCCAGCAGTCCCGGAACTAGCATTGAGCAGTACTTC; cdr3_aa: CASSPGTSIEQYF
v_call: TRBV25-1; d_call: -; clone_size: -; j_call: TRBJ2-5; cdr3_nt: TGTGCCAGCAGTGAATACCTCCTATGGTCCTCTAGTCGGGAGACCCAGTACTTC; cdr3_aa: CASSEYLLWSSSRETQYF
v_call: TRBV7-2; d_call: -; clone_size: -; j_call: TRBJ2-5; cdr3_nt: TGTGCCAGCAGCTCCGTACGGGGCAACCAAGAGACCCAGTACTTC; cdr3_aa: CASSSVRGNQETQYF
v_call: TRBV10-1; d_call: TRBD1; clone_size: -; j_call: TRBJ2-7; cdr3_nt: TGCGCCAGCAGTGAGAATCCAGGGGGATCCTACGAGCAGTACTTC; cdr3_aa: CASSENPGGSYEQYF
v_call: TRBV27; d_call: TRBD2; clone_size: -; j_call: TRBJ2-3; cdr3_nt: TGTGCCAGCAGTCTCCGCGGATGGGCGGGAGTTTCAGATACGCAGTATTTT; cdr3_aa: CASSLRGWAGVSDTQYF
v_call: TRBV5-1; d_call: TRBD1; clone_size: -; j_call: TRBJ1-3; cdr3_nt: TGCGCCAGCAGCCCCGGACAGGGTAATGTCGGAAACACCATATATTTT; cdr3_aa: CASSPGQGNVGNTIYF
v_call: TRBV29-1; d_call: TRBD1; clone_size: -; j_call: TRBJ2-7; cdr3_nt: TGCAGCGTAACACAGGGGGCGCGAATTGAGTACTTC; cdr3_aa: CSVTQGARIEYF
v_call: TRBV5-1; d_call: -; clone_size: -; j_call: TRBJ1-1; cdr3_nt: TGCGCCAGCAGCTTGGTGGCCTCTGAATGGACTGAAGCTTTCTTT; cdr3_aa: CASSLVASEWTEAFF
v_call: TRBV19; d_call: TRBD2; clone_size: -; j_call: TRBJ2-3; cdr3_nt: TGTGCCAGCTCTTCTAGCGGGAGGGGAGATACGCAGTATTTT; cdr3_aa: CASSSSGRGDTQYF
v_call: TRBV28; d_call: -; clone_size: few; j_call: TRBJ1-3; cdr3_nt: TGTGCCAGCAGTATGAGTGACACCATATATTTT; cdr3_aa: CASSMSDTIYF
v_call: TRBV7-6; d_call: TRBD2; clone_size: -; j_call: TRBJ2-3; cdr3_nt: TGTGCCAGCAGCTTAGGGACTAGCGGGGGAGGGACGCAGTATTTT; cdr3_aa: CASSLGTSGGGTQYF
v_call: TRBV7-9; d_call: -; clone_size: -; j_call: TRBJ2-7; cdr3_nt: TGTGCCAGCAGCCGTGGTTCGACCTACGAGCAGTACTTC; cdr3_aa: CASSRGSTYEQYF
v_call: TRBV25-1; d_call: -; clone_size: -; j_call: TRBJ2-5; cdr3_nt: TGTGCCAGCAGTGGGGCGCCGTGGGAGCAGTACTTC; cdr3_aa: CASSGAPWEQYF
v_call: TRBV5-4; d_call: -; clone_size: once; j_call: TRBJ2-7; cdr3_nt: TGTGCCAGCAGCTTGGGGGACCCGAGCTCCTACGAGCAGTACTTC; cdr3_aa: CASSLGDPSSYEQYF
v_call: TRBV30; d_call: -; clone_size: few; j_call: TRBJ1-1; cdr3_nt: TGTGCCTGGAGTAGGCCCGGAGGTGAAGCTTTCTTT; cdr3_aa: CAWSRPGGEAFF
v_call: TRBV30; d_call: -; clone_size: -; j_call: TRBJ1-2; cdr3_nt: TGTGCCTGGCGAGCGGGACTTCCTCTCTATGGCTACACCTTC; cdr3_aa: CAWRAGLPLYGYTF